Listed below are T cell receptor beta chains from one sample, sequenced in a study of CD8+ T cells in alopecia areata. Here immunoSEQ multiplex PCR was the method, and the copy in TCRdb shows in-frame clones only, minus some. The sample holds about 200,000 clones, around two fifths seen once. This sample comprised CD4+ T cells sorted from blood, obtained between weeks 30 and 35, from a patient treated with tofacitinib. The receptors were sampled from a human donor with alopecia areata. The CDR3 runs from the conserved cysteine through the conserved F or W. Fields, in order: V gene, J gene, clone size, D gene, CDR3 protein, CDR3 DNA. A D gene is named only where the DNA matches it firmly. Size is stated for part of the rows, as once, few or many counts, or as a class when the clone is expanded.

>TRBV9|TRBJ2-6|NA|NA
CASSVGSRLQGANVLTF
TGTGCCAGCAGCGTAGGGTCCAGACTCCAAGGGGCCAACGTCCTGACTTTC
>TRBV14|TRBJ1-2|NA|NA
CASSQGWYGYTF
TGTGCCAGCAGCCAAGGGTGGTATGGCTACACCTTC
>TRBV30|TRBJ2-4|NA|TRBD2
CAWASGEGDIQYF
TGTGCCTGGGCTAGCGGAGAGGGCGACATTCAGTACTTC
>TRBV7-6|TRBJ1-1|NA|NA
CASSLIGDVEAFF
TGTGCCAGCAGCTTAATAGGGGACGTTGAAGCTTTCTTT
>TRBV11-2|TRBJ2-3|few|TRBD2
CASSLVGLAEQYF
TGTGCCAGCAGCTTAGTGGGACTAGCGGAGCAGTATTTT
>TRBV30|TRBJ2-7|NA|TRBD1
CAWRARDRGLYEQYF
TGTGCCTGGAGGGCCCGGGACAGGGGGCTCTACGAGCAGTACTTC
>TRBV5-6|TRBJ1-5|NA|TRBD1
CASGRGGQPQHF
TGTGCCAGCGGCAGGGGGGGTCAGCCCCAGCATTTT
>TRBV30|TRBJ2-2|many|NA
CAWSKAVNTGELFF
TGTGCCTGGAGCAAGGCGGTGAACACCGGGGAGCTGTTTTTT
>TRBV5-1|TRBJ2-2|few|TRBD2
CASSARTSSTGELFF
TGCGCCAGCAGCGCGAGGACTAGTTCCACCGGGGAGCTGTTTTTT
>TRBV30|TRBJ1-6|NA|NA
CAWNRETMGDSPLHF
TGTGCCTGGAATCGGGAGACTATGGGTGATTCACCCCTCCACTTT
>TRBV7-9|TRBJ1-6|NA|NA
CASSLEADSPLHF
TGTGCCAGCAGCTTAGAGGCGGATTCACCCCTCCACTTT
>TRBV20-1|TRBJ2-1|NA|NA
CSARPGQEQFF
TGCAGTGCTAGACCTGGACAGGAGCAGTTCTTC
>TRBV2|TRBJ2-1|NA|NA
CASSDPISALYEQFF
TGTGCCAGCAGCGACCCTATTTCGGCGTTGTATGAGCAGTTCTTC
>TRBV30|TRBJ2-2|NA|NA
CAWSVRTYGTGELFF
TGTGCCTGGAGTGTCCGCACATACGGCACCGGGGAGCTGTTTTTT
>TRBV11-2|TRBJ2-5|NA|NA
CASSPILTPRAETQYF
TGTGCCAGCAGCCCAATTCTTACTCCCCGGGCAGAGACCCAGTACTTC
>TRBV2|TRBJ1-6|NA|NA
CASRQGNSPLHF
TGTGCCAGCCGTCAGGGTAATTCACCCCTCCACTTT
>TRBV18|TRBJ2-5|NA|NA
CASSPTRTQIQETQYF
TGTGCCAGCTCACCCACGAGGACCCAGATCCAAGAGACCCAGTACTTC
>TRBV9|TRBJ2-3|many|TRBD1
CASSGAGQGSTDTQYF
TGTGCCAGCAGCGGTGCGGGACAGGGATCCACAGATACGCAGTATTTT
>TRBV6-6|TRBJ2-1|NA|TRBD2
CASDKRGWDEQFF
TGTGCCAGCGATAAGCGGGGTTGGGATGAGCAGTTCTTC
>TRBV2|TRBJ1-1|NA|NA
CASTAGNTEAFF
TGTGCCAGCACGGCGGGGAACACTGAAGCTTTCTTT
>TRBV30|TRBJ1-3|once|NA
CASETTAGNTIYF
TGTGCCTCCGAAACGACAGCAGGAAACACCATATATTTT
>TRBV10-3|TRBJ1-2|NA|TRBD1
CAISHTGVDGYTF
TGTGCCATCAGTCACACAGGGGTCGATGGCTACACCTTC
>TRBV29-1|TRBJ2-1|NA|TRBD1
CSVERTGKFF
TGCAGCGTTGAAAGGACAGGGAAGTTCTTC
>TRBV29-1|TRBJ1-2|many|NA
CSVGRDHGYTF
TGCAGCGTTGGTCGGGACCATGGCTACACCTTC
>TRBV27|TRBJ2-7|NA|NA
CASALRGLRYEQYF
TGTGCCAGCGCCTTAAGGGGTCTTCGCTACGAGCAGTACTTC
>TRBV11-2|TRBJ2-1|few|NA
CASSLDRYEQFF
TGTGCCAGCAGCTTAGATCGTTATGAGCAGTTCTTC
>TRBV25-1|TRBJ2-7|NA|NA
CASSESAYEQYF
TGTGCCAGCAGTGAATCAGCCTACGAGCAGTACTTC
>TRBV30|TRBJ2-4|NA|NA
CAWSRNLPLAKNIQYF
TGTGCCTGGAGTAGAAATCTTCCTCTAGCCAAAAACATTCAGTACTTC